This T cell receptor (beta chain) was captured in a study of T cell changes during pregnancy in multiple sclerosis. This CDR3 is 15 amino acids long. Trimming stripped 0 bases from V and 5 bases from J, with 11 bases between. The germline V gene encodes CDR1 MNHEY and CDR2 SVGAGI. Assay: immunoSEQ multiplex PCR; the TCRdb copy retains only in-frame clones and omits some. Here the sample spans 30,000 to 35,000 clones, about 91% being singletons. This TCR was recovered from a female donor with multiple sclerosis, enrolled in a pregnancy study. This chain joins TRBV6-5 and TRBJ2-1, with a tentative D call TRBD1 (5 bases). Specimen: CD8+ T cells from peripheral blood mononuclear cells, collected in the first trimester of pregnancy. This CDR3 reads CASSYSQGGHNEQFF. DNA of the CDR3: TGTGCCAGCAGTTACTCTCAGGGTGGTCACAATGAGCAGTTCTTC.